Shown below are 7 T cell receptor beta chains from a single sample sequenced in a study of Tregs in tolerant kidney transplant recipients (dated by TCRdb to the late 2010s). The library was built by means of the immunoSEQ multiplex PCR assay. As stored in TCRdb, this immuneACCESS dataset retains in-frame rearrangements with V and J assigned. A fraction of the clones does not appear; measured against another copy, unresolved V genes explain less than half of the discrepancy, and the remainder lacks a known reason. A total of 100,000 to 120,000 clones appear in this sample, 90% of them only once. Around 0.35% of the sample is in the top ten clones. Reading the label with the study, this specimen's time point is: blood sample drawn before combined kidney and bone marrow transplant. Sequencing was performed on CD4+ T cells from blood, taken before the transplant. The receptors originated from a human donor who received a combined kidney and bone marrow transplant.

The chain uses TRBV29-1 and TRBJ2-7; possibly TRBD1 for D (5 bases). In germline, CDR1 is SQVTM, CDR2 ANQGSEA. V was cut by 8 bases and J by 4 bases, with 12 bases left in between. The CDR3 is made up of 11 amino acids. The CDR3 DNA follows: TGCAGCTGGGGCCGAAAATACGAGCAGTACTTC. Protein product: CSWGRKYEQYF.

The chain links TRBV29-1 to TRBJ2-3; the D gene is possibly TRBD2 (7 bases). Trimming took off 7 bases at V and 2 bases at J, with 16 bases between the two ends. CDR3 length: 14 amino acids. Germline V CDR1 and CDR2: SQVTM, ANQGSEA. CDR3 in amino acids: CSGSGRGATDTQYF. For the CDR3, the DNA is TGCAGCGGGAGTGGTCGGGGGGCCACAGATACGCAGTATTTT.

This sequence joins TRBV7-9 and TRBJ1-1; possible D gene TRBD1, 5 bases. This CDR3 region has 14 residues. Trimming shortened V by 5 bases and J by 5 bases, and 15 bases separated the two germline ends. Per the germline V gene, CDR1 is SEHNR and CDR2 is FQNEAQ (reference sequence). The CDR3 reads CASSLTSGWTEAFF. For the CDR3, the DNA is TGTGCCAGCAGCCTGACATCAGGGTGGACTGAAGCTTTCTTT.

The V and J genes are TRBV2 and TRBJ1-4; D not certain. Looked up from germline, CDR1 is SNHLY and CDR2 is FYNNEI. The CDR3 runs 13 residues. With 4 bases removed from V and 8 bases from J, the gap between germline ends came to 11 bases. In DNA, the CDR3 is TGTGCCAGCAGTGTCGGCGGGAGGGAAAAACTGTTTTTT. As protein: CASSVGGREKLFF.

V usage is TRBV7-6 and J usage is TRBJ2-1; TRBD2 is a possible D gene (6 bases). The CDR3 sequence is 16 residues long. V was cut by 1 base and J by 7 bases, with 17 bases left in between. Germline-derived CDR1 and CDR2 are SGHVS and FNYEAQ. The CDR3 coding sequence is TGTGCCAGCAGCTTAGTTTCGACGGGGGTGGGGAATGAGCAGTTCTTC. Amino acids: CASSLVSTGVGNEQFF.

DNA for the CDR3: TGTGCCAGCAGCCTAGGGGGGACTAGAGATGAGCAGTTCTTC. Encoded protein: CASSLGGTRDEQFF. This sequence joins TRBV5-4 and TRBJ2-1; 8 nucleotides match TRBD2. The CDR3 spans 14 residues. Losses at the gene ends were 4 bases for V and 8 bases for J; bases not matched to a gene: 8. Germline values: CDR1 SGHNT, CDR2 YYREEE (reference sequence).

The V and J genes are TRBV5-1 and TRBJ1-2; D remains ambiguous. CDR3 size: 15 residues. The V gene's germline CDR1 is SGHRS and CDR2 YFSETQ. Trimming removed 0 bases from V and 8 bases from J, with 17 bases in between. CDR3 nucleotides: TGCGCCAGCAGCTTGGAGGCGGCTGTCGAGGCGGGCTACACCTTC. It translates to CASSLEAAVEAGYTF.